One and the same sample provided the 32 T cell receptor beta chains below, sequenced in a study of blood T cells in healthy people across ages. Sample-barcoded 5' priming and a J-beta primer mix drove a second PCR of roughly 6 to 12 cycles. One entry per CDR3 protein, called by TCRdb with MiXCR from the 5' RACE reads. This sample has approximately 1.5 million distinct CDR3 sequences, with almost 35% found just once. Material for sequencing was blood. Receptor source: a woman in her thirties in good health.

The chain is built from TRBV14 and TRBJ2-5; the match to TRBD1 covers 9 bases. In germline, CDR1 is SGHDN, CDR2 FVKESK. CDR3 length equals 15 residues. The V segment lost 5 bases and the J segment 4 bases; nucleotides outside the gene matches: 8. CDR3 amino acids: CASSGYRGLRETQYF. For the CDR3, the DNA is TGTGCCAGCAGCGGATACAGGGGGCTAAGAGAGACCCAGTACTTC.

This clonotype was picked up one time. The chain uses TRBV6-6 and TRBJ1-5; no firm D call. The germline V gene has CDR1 MNHNY and CDR2 SVGAGI (reference sequence). The CDR3 is made up of 15 amino acids. Trimming took off 5 bases at V and 1 base at J, with 12 bases between the two ends. CDR3 residues: CASSTGEISNQPQHF. The CDR3 DNA reads as TGTGCCAGCAGTACGGGTGAAATAAGCAATCAGCCCCAGCATTTT.

This clonotype was counted a few times. The chain is built from TRBV20-1 and TRBJ2-1, with TRBD2 identical over 9 bases. Trimming removed 0 bases from V and 7 bases from J; junction bases left unmatched: 1. Germline V gives CDR1 DFQATT, CDR2 SNEGSKA (reference sequence). The CDR3 length is 13 residues. CDR3 residues: CSARETSGNEQFF. CDR3 bases: TGCAGTGCTAGAGAGACTAGCGGTAATGAGCAGTTCTTC.

The V call is TRBV20-1, the J call TRBJ1-2; D perhaps matches TRBD1 (5 bases). The CDR3 covers 13 residues. V dropped 5 bases and J dropped 4 bases, with 14 bases sitting between them. Germline V lookup: CDR1 DFQATT, CDR2 SNEGSKA (reference sequence). CDR3 amino acids: CSAAPGGTYGYTF. CDR3 nucleotides: TGCAGTGCTGCCCCTGGGGGGACCTATGGCTACACCTTC.

This clonotype was seen more than once but under ten times. The chain couples TRBV4-2 to TRBJ1-2; weak D call: TRBD1 (5 bases). Germline values: CDR1 LGHNA, CDR2 YNFKEQ. The V and J ends lost 0 bases and 2 bases respectively, with 10 bases between them. The CDR3 contains 15 residues. DNA for the CDR3: TGTGCCAGCAGCCAAGAGGGACGCACCAACTATGGCTACACCTTC. This encodes CASSQEGRTNYGYTF.

CDR3 sequence (DNA): TGTGCCATCAGTGAGCCGGGGGGCGGGGGGGCCTACGAGCAGTACTTC. Amino acids: CAISEPGGGGAYEQYF. This sequence joins TRBV10-3 and TRBJ2-7; 9 bases fit TRBD2. The CDR3 is 16 amino acids. Germline values: CDR1 ENHRY, CDR2 SYGVKD. V shed 2 bases and J 2 bases; nucleotides not matched to a gene: 7.

CDR3 in DNA: TGCAGCGTTTTGGACAGGGTTATCCCCTACGAGCAGTACTTC. Residues: CSVLDRVIPYEQYF. The genes are TRBV29-1 and TRBJ2-7; 8 bases line up with TRBD1. The trim removed 5 bases at V and 2 bases at J, leaving 8 bases unmatched. CDR1 SQVTM and CDR2 ANQGSEA come from the germline V gene. The length of the CDR3 is 14 residues.

The rearrangement links TRBV4-1 to TRBJ1-1; D not resolved. Germline CDR1 MGHRA, CDR2 YSYEKL. The ends were cut back, 2 bases at V and 3 bases at J, with 7 bases in the middle. CDR3 size: 13 residues. The CDR3 sequence: CASSQSAYTEAFF. CDR3 DNA sequence: TGCGCCAGCAGCCAATCAGCGTACACTGAAGCTTTCTTT.

V gene TRBV6-1 combines with J gene TRBJ2-1; a weak D match, TRBD2 (6 bases). The CDR3 consists of 15 residues. Germline loops: CDR1 MNHNS, CDR2 SASEGT. Trimming left V 8 bases short and J 4 bases short, with 18 bases between. In DNA, the CDR3 is TGTGCCAGCCAGGGAGCGGGCGGGGATTACAATGAGCAGTTCTTC. Its translation: CASQGAGGDYNEQFF.

This clonotype was observed at least ten times. The chain is built from TRBV29-1 and TRBJ2-3; D call uncertain. CDR1 is SQVTM, CDR2 ANQGSEA, per germline. Trimming left V 4 bases short and J 6 bases short, with 14 bases between. The CDR3 consists of 13 residues. CDR3: CSVVPQDVDTQYF. The DNA for the CDR3 is TGCAGCGTTGTGCCACAAGATGTGGATACGCAGTATTTT.

This clonotype was detected only a few times. V and J are TRBV21-1 and TRBJ2-7. TRBV21-1 is a known pseudogene. The CDR3 spans 16 residues. CDR3 region: CASSKGRRPLLIEQYF. CDR3 bases: TGTGCCAGCAGCAAAGGGCGGCGACCGCTCCTAATCGAGCAGTACTTC.

In regard to this clonotype: The junction differs from germline at one of its ends, possibly a read error. J is TRBJ1-4 and V is TRBV28, with 7 bases aligning to TRBD1. This CDR3 has 14 residues. Germline V CDR1 and CDR2: MDHEN, SYDVKM. The CDR3 here is CASSGTAGNEKLFF. CDR3 bases: TGTGCCAGCAGTGGGACAGCGGGGAATGAAAAGCTGTTTTTT.

This clonotype turned up a few times. The V gene is TRBV6-2 or TRBV6-3, the J gene TRBJ1-5; D gene uncertain. V gave up 4 bases and J gave up 7 bases, with 8 bases separating them. The CDR3 runs 12 residues. Germline-derived CDR1 and CDR2 are MNHEY and SVGEGT. CDR3 sequence reads: CASSFPYQPQHF. CDR3 in DNA: TGTGCCAGCAGTTTCCCTTACCAGCCCCAGCATTTT.

The sample holds many counts of this clonotype. V usage is TRBV27 and J usage is TRBJ2-7; D uncertain. Trimming stripped 4 bases from V and 3 bases from J, with 10 bases between. The CDR3 is 13 residues long. CDR1 and CDR2 from the germline V gene are MNHEY and SMNVEV (reference sequence). The CDR3, as DNA: TGTGCCAGCAGTTCTGGTTCAGGCTACGAGCAGTACTTC. This gives the protein CASSSGSGYEQYF.

The chain carries TRBV9 and TRBJ2-2, with D tentatively TRBD1 or TRBD2 (5 bases each). V dropped 0 bases and J dropped 0 bases, with 12 bases sitting between them. The CDR3 loop spans 17 amino acids. Germline CDR1 is SGDLS and CDR2 is YYNGEE. The CDR3, as DNA: TGTGCCAGCAGCGTAGCGGGGCAGCGGTCGAACACCGGGGAGCTGTTTTTT. Its translation: CASSVAGQRSNTGELFF.

This clonotype was observed a single time. The chain links TRBV20-1 to TRBJ2-5, with D tentatively TRBD2 (5 bases). V was cut by 6 bases and J by 11 bases, with 19 bases left in between. The CDR3 has 12 residues. The germline gives CDR1 DFQATT, CDR2 SNEGSKA (reference sequence). In DNA, the CDR3 is TGCAGTGCCCCGGGCCAAATCGGGGAGCAGTACTTC. It yields the protein CSAPGQIGEQYF.

This clonotype appeared many times. The gene calls are TRBV27 and TRBJ2-7, with 10 nucleotides matching TRBD1. With 6 bases clipped from V and 2 bases from J, the junction kept 10 bases outside the gene matches. The CDR3 length is 16 residues. Germline CDR1 is MNHEY and CDR2 is SMNVEV (reference sequence). CDR3 protein: CASRSGGTGVPYEQYF. The CDR3 bases are TGTGCCAGCAGGTCCGGCGGGACAGGGGTTCCCTACGAGCAGTACTTC.

This clonotype occurred a few times. The V call is TRBV10-3, the J call TRBJ2-7, with TRBD2 matching over 7 bases. This CDR3 comprises 15 residues. V lost 7 bases and J lost 3; bases outside the gene matches: 12. Germline values: CDR1 ENHRY, CDR2 SYGVKD. This chain's CDR3 is CAINPGGSMDYEQYF. The CDR3 bases are TGTGCCATCAACCCCGGGGGGTCGATGGACTACGAGCAGTACTTC.

The table lists this clonotype with many counts. The chain combines TRBV29-1 with TRBJ2-5; 13 nucleotides agree with TRBD2. Germline V gene lookup returns CDR1 SQVTM and CDR2 ANQGSEA. The CDR3 spans 13 residues. Unmatched junction bases numbered 5, after V lost 7 bases and J lost 6 bases. The CDR3 reads CSARLAGGKTQYF. The CDR3 nucleotides read TGCAGCGCCCGACTAGCGGGGGGAAAGACCCAGTACTTC.

In this sample, this clonotype turned up a few times. The chain combines TRBV10-3 with TRBJ2-3; perhaps D is TRBD1 or TRBD2 (5 bases each). With 2 bases removed from V and 6 bases from J, the gap between germline ends came to 21 bases. The CDR3 totals 17 residues. CDR1 and CDR2 from the germline V gene are ENHRY and SYGVKD. The CDR3 coding sequence is TGTGCCATCAGTGAGAACCCCGGGACCCCGGTCCCGGATACGCAGTATTTT. Translating it yields CAISENPGTPVPDTQYF.

The J gene is TRBJ2-1, the V gene TRBV14, with a tentative D call TRBD2 (6 bases). V was clipped by 4 bases and J by 5 bases, with 18 bases between them. Germline V gene lookup returns CDR1 SGHDN and CDR2 FVKESK. This CDR3 comprises 16 residues. CDR3 DNA sequence: TGTGCCAGCAGCCGACTAGGACTGGGTGAGGACAATGAGCAGTTCTTC. Its translation is CASSRLGLGEDNEQFF.

This clonotype occurred many times. The V call is TRBV20-1, the J call TRBJ2-1, with D hard to call. This CDR3 region has 13 residues. V dropped 4 bases and J dropped 2 bases, with 9 bases sitting between them. The V gene's germline CDR1 is DFQATT and CDR2 SNEGSKA (reference sequence). The CDR3 bases are TGCAGTGCTAACCACAGAGCCTACAATGAGCAGTTCTTC. Protein: CSANHRAYNEQFF.

The chain couples TRBV6-1 to TRBJ1-1, with D possibly matching TRBD1 (5 bases). The CDR3 extends over 14 amino acids. Per germline, CDR1 MNHNS and CDR2 SASEGT. CDR3 amino acids: CAARGEGLVTEAFF. Written as DNA, the CDR3 is TGTGCGGCCCGAGGGGAGGGACTTGTGACTGAAGCTTTCTTT.

The rearrangement joins TRBV6-6 to TRBJ2-3; TRBD2 matches at 7 bases. Germline assignment: CDR1 MNHNY and CDR2 SVGAGI (reference sequence). The J segment lost 3 bases and the V segment lost 8 bases, leaving 8 bases of the junction unmatched. The CDR3 loop spans 14 amino acids. The CDR3 sequence: CASLAGVGTDTQYF. In nucleotides, the CDR3 is TGTGCCAGCCTCGCGGGAGTAGGGACAGATACGCAGTATTTT.

This clonotype has a handful of counts. The chain recombines TRBV7-2 with TRBJ2-7; D may be TRBD2 (7 bases). The CDR3 is 15 amino acids. Trimming removed 6 bases from V and 3 bases from J, with 18 bases in between. CDR1 is SGHTA, CDR2 FQGNSA, per germline. CDR3 loop: CASRHGGRVDYEQYF. Here the CDR3 DNA reads TGTGCCAGCAGACACGGGGGGCGGGTCGACTACGAGCAGTACTTC.

This chain uses TRBV5-1 with TRBJ2-3; 10 nucleotides line up with TRBD2. The CDR3 length is 15 residues. The ends lost 4 bases at V and 4 bases at J; junction bases unmatched: 6. CDR1 and CDR2 from the germline V gene are SGHRS and YFSETQ. CDR3 protein: CASSPLAGDPDTQYF. CDR3 nucleotide sequence: TGCGCCAGCAGCCCGCTAGCGGGAGATCCAGATACGCAGTATTTT. Filled out from reference TRBV5-1 and TRBJ2-3, the complete variable domain reads KAGVTQTPRYLIKTRGQQVTLSCSPISGHRSVSWYQQTPGQGLQFLFEYFSETQRNKGNFPGRFSGRQFSNSRSEMNVSTLELGDSALYLCASSPLAGDPDTQYFGPGTRLTVL.

The chain links TRBV5-6 to TRBJ2-1, with D perhaps being TRBD1 or TRBD2 (6 bases each). The V gene's germline CDR1 is SGHDT and CDR2 YYEEEE. V lost 1 base, J lost 15 bases, and 14 bases lay in between. The CDR3 covers 12 residues. The CDR3 loop reads CASSLSSGARFF. CDR3 nucleotide sequence: TGTGCCAGCAGCTTGTCATCGGGGGCTAGGTTCTTC. Filled out from reference TRBV5-6 and TRBJ2-1, the complete variable domain reads DAGVTQSPTHLIKTRGQQVTLRCSPKSGHDTVSWYQQALGQGPQFIFQYYEEEERQRGNFPDRFSGHQFPNYSSELNVNALLLGDSALYLCASSLSSGARFFGPGTRLTVL.

The gene calls are TRBV27 and TRBJ2-4; D gene ambiguous. The J call is doubtful: the DNA matches TRBJ2-7 better. The CDR3 length is 13 residues. Germline V gives CDR1 MNHEY, CDR2 SMNVEV (reference sequence). DNA for the CDR3: TGTGCCAGCAGGGATGACATTACCTGCGAGCAGTACTTC. Amino acids: CASRDDITCEQYF.

This clonotype was seen just once. At one end the junction does not follow the germline gene, possibly because of a read error. The chain has TRBV4-1 and TRBJ1-5, with D unresolved. Germline CDR1 is MGHRA and CDR2 is YSYEKL. The CDR3 totals 15 residues. Written as DNA, the CDR3 is TGCGCCAGCGGCCAAGACCCCCGGAGCAATCAGCCCCAGCATTTT. This gives the protein CASGQDPRSNQPQHF.

This clonotype turned up a few times. The V gene is TRBV5-6, the J gene TRBJ2-3, with unresolved D. The CDR3 length is 14 residues. V lost 4 bases, J lost 1 base, and 10 bases lay in between. The germline V gene has CDR1 SGHDT and CDR2 YYEEEE. CDR3 bases: TGTGCCAGCAGCCCTGGGGTGGGCACAGATACGCAGTATTTT. It encodes CASSPGVGTDTQYF.

This CDR3 reads CATSDPSGRFEETQYF. As DNA, the CDR3 is TGTGCCACCAGTGACCCTAGCGGGAGATTTGAAGAGACCCAGTACTTC. The chain joins TRBV24-1 to TRBJ2-5, with TRBD2 identical over 10 bases. The CDR3 loop spans 16 amino acids. CDR1 is KGHDR, CDR2 SFDVKD, per germline. Trimming took 4 bases from V and 3 from J; bases not matched to a gene: 7.

The chain has TRBV6-1 and TRBJ2-6; D gene uncertain. This CDR3 comprises 14 residues. Trimming removed 3 bases at V and 3 bases at J, with 6 bases between. The germline V gene encodes CDR1 MNHNS and CDR2 SASEGT. The CDR3 nucleotides are TGTGCCAGCAGTGATTGGGTTGGGGCCAACGTCCTGACTTTC. Translation gives CASSDWVGANVLTF.